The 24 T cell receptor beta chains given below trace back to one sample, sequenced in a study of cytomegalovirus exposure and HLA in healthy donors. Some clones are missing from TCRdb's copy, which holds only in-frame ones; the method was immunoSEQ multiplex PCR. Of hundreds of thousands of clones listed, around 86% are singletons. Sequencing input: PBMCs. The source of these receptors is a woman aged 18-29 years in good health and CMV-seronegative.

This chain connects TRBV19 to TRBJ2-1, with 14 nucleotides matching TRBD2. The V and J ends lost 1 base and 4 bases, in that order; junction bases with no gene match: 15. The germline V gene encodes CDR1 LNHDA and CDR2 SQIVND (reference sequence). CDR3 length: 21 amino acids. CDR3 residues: CASSIGKHTGTSGSRYNEQFF. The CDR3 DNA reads TGTGCCAGTAGTATAGGGAAGCATACCGGGACTAGCGGGAGTCGGTACAATGAGCAGTTCTTC.

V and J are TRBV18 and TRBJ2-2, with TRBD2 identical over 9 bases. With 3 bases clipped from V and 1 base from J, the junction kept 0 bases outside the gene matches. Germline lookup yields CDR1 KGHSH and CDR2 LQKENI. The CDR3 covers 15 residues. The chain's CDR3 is CASSPSGGNTGELFF. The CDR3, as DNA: TGTGCCAGCTCACCTAGCGGGGGGAACACCGGGGAGCTGTTTTTT.

CDR3 in DNA: TGTGCCAGCATCGTTGACCGGCGGACTGAAGCTTTCTTT. This sequence encodes CASIVDRRTEAFF. The rearrangement uses TRBV6-1 and TRBJ1-1, with D hard to call. With 7 bases removed from V and 5 bases from J, the gap between germline ends came to 14 bases. Per germline, CDR1 MNHNS and CDR2 SASEGT. This CDR3 region has 13 residues.

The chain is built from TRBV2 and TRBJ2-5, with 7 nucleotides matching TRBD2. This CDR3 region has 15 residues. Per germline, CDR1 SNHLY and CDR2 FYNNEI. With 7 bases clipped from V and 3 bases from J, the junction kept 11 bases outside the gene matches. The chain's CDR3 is CASTKTSAGKETQYF. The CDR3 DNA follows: TGTGCCAGCACCAAAACTAGCGCGGGAAAAGAGACCCAGTACTTC.

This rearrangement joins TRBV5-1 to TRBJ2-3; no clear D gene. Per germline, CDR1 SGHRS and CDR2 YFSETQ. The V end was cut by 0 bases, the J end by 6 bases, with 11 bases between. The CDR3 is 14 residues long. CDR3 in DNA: TGCGCCAGCAGCTTGGAACGCAGTTTGGATACGCAGTATTTT. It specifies CASSLERSLDTQYF. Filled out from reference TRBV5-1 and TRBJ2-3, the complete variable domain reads KAGVTQTPRYLIKTRGQQVTLSCSPISGHRSVSWYQQTPGQGLQFLFEYFSETQRNKGNFPGRFSGRQFSNSRSEMNVSTLELGDSALYLCASSLERSLDTQYFGPGTRLTVL.

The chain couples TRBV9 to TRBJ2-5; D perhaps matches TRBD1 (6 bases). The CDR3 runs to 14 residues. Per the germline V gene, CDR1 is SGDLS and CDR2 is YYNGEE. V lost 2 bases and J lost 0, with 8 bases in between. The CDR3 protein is CASSVWTDQETQYF. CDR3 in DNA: TGTGCCAGCAGCGTGTGGACAGACCAAGAGACCCAGTACTTC.

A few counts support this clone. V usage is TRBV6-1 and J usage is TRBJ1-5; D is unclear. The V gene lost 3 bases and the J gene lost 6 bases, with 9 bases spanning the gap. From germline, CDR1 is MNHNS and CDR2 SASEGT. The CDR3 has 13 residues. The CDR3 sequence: CASSDQRVQPQHF. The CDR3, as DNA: TGTGCCAGCAGTGATCAGCGGGTTCAGCCCCAGCATTTT.

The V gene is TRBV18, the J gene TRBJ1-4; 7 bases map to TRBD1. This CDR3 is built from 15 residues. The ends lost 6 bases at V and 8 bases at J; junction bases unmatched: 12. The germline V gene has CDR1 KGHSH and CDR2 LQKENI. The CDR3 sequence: CASSRTTGKEEKLFF. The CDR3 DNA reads TGTGCCAGCTCGCGGACGACAGGGAAGGAAGAAAAACTGTTTTTT.

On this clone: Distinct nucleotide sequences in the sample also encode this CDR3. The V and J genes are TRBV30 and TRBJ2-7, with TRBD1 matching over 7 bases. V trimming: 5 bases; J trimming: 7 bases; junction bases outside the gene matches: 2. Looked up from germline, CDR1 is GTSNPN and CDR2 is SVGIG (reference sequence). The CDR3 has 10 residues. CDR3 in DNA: TGTGCCTGGGGCAGGGGGGAGCAGTACTTC. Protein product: CAWGRGEQYF.

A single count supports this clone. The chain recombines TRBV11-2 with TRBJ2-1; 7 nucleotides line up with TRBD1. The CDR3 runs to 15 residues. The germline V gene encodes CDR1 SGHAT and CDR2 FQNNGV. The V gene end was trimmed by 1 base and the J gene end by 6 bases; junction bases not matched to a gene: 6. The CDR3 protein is CASSLAETGPNEQFF. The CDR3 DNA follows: TGTGCCAGCAGCTTAGCTGAGACAGGGCCCAATGAGCAGTTCTTC.

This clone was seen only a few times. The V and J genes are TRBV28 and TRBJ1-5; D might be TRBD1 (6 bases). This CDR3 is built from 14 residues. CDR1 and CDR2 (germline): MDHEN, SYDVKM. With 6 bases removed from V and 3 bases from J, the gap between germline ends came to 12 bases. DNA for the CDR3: TGTGCCAGCAGCGAACAGGGTTCCAATCAGCCCCAGCATTTT. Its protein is CASSEQGSNQPQHF.

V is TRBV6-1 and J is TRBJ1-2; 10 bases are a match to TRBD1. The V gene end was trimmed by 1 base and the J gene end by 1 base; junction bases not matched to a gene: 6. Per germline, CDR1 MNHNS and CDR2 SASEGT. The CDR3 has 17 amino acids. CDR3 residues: CASSEEVGTGVNYGYTF. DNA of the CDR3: TGTGCCAGCAGTGAAGAGGTCGGGACAGGGGTTAACTATGGCTACACCTTC.

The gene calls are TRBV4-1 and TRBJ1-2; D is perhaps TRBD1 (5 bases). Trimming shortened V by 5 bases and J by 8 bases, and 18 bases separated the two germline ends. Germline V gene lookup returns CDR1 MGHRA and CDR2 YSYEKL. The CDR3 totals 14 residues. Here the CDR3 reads CASSEPSTVRGYTF. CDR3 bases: TGCGCCAGCAGCGAACCTTCGACAGTCCGGGGCTACACCTTC.

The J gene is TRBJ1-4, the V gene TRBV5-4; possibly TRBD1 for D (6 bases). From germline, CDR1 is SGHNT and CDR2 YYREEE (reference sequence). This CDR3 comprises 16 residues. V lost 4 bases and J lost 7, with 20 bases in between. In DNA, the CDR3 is TGTGCCAGCAGCGCAGGGACACCCGGAGAGCGTGAAAAACTGTTTTTT. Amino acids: CASSAGTPGEREKLFF.

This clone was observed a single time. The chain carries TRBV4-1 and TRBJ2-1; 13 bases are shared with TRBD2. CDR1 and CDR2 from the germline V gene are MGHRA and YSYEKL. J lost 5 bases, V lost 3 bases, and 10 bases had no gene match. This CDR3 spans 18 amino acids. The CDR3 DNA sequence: TGCGCCAGCAGCCATCTCGCTGAGACTAGCGGGGGGAACAATGAGCAGTTCTTC. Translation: CASSHLAETSGGNNEQFF.

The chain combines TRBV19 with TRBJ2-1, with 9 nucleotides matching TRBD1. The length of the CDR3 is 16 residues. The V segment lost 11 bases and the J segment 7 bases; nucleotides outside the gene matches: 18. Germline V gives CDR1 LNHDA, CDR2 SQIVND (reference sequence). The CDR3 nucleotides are TGTGCCTCTACCTCAGGCCCGGGACAGGGTAAGAATGAGCAGTTCTTC. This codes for CASTSGPGQGKNEQFF.

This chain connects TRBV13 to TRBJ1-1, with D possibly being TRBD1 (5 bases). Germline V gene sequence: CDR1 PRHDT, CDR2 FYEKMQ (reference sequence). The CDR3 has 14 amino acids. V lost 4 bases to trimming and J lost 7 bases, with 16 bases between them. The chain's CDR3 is CASSSPELGDEAFF. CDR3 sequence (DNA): TGTGCCAGCAGCTCCCCCGAGCTAGGGGATGAAGCTTTCTTT. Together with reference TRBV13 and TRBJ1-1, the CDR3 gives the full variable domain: AAGVIQSPRHLIKEKRETATLKCYPIPRHDTVYWYQQGPGQDPQFLISFYEKMQSDKGSIPDRFSAQQFSDYHSELNMSSLELGDSALYFCASSSPELGDEAFFGQGTRLTVV.

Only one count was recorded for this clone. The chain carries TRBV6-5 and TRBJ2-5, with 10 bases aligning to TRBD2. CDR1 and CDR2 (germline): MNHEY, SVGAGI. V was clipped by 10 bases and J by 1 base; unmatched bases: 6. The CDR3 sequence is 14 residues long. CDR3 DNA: TGTGCCACCCGAACTAGCGGGACCCAAGAGACCCAGTACTTC. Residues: CATRTSGTQETQYF.

CDR3 loop: CASLGAPSYEQYF. The DNA for the CDR3 is TGCGCCAGCCTAGGGGCCCCCTCTTACGAGCAGTACTTC. The chain joins TRBV10-2 to TRBJ2-7; D is possibly TRBD1 (5 bases). The CDR3 has 13 amino acids. Germline V CDR1 and CDR2: WSHSY, SAAADI. V was cut by 8 bases and J by 4 bases, with 15 bases left in between.

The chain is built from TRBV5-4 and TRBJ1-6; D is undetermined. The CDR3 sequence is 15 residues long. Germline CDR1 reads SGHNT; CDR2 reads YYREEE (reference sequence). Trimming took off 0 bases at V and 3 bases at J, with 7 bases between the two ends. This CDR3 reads CASSLDLNYNSPLHF. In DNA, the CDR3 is TGTGCCAGCAGCTTGGACCTAAACTATAATTCACCCCTCCACTTT.

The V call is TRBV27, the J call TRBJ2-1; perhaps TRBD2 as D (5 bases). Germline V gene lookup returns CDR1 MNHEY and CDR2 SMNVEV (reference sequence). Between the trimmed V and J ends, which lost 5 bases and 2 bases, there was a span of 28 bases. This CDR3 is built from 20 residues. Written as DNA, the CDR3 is TGTGCCAGCAGTGATTATCGGGGTACCGCCGGAGTAATCCCCTACAATGAGCAGTTCTTC. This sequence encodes CASSDYRGTAGVIPYNEQFF.

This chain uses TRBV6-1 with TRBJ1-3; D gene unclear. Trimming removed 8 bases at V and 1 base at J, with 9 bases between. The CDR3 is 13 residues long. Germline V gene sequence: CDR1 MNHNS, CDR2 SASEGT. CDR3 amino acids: CASPESSGNTIYF. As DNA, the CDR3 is TGTGCCAGCCCGGAGTCATCTGGAAACACCATATATTTT.

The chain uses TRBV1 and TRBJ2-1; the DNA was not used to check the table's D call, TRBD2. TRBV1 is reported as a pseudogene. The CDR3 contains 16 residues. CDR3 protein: CTSSQSGTSGYNEQFF. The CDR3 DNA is TGCACCAGCAGCCAATCCGGGACTAGCGGGTACAATGAGCAGTTCTTC.

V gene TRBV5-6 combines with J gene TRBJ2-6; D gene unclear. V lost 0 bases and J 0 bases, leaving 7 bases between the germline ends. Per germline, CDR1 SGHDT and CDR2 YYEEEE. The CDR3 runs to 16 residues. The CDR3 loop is CASSLAVSSGANVLTF. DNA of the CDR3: TGTGCCAGCAGCTTGGCCGTCAGCTCTGGGGCCAACGTCCTGACTTTC.